The 30 T cell receptor beta chains listed next were all sequenced from one sample in a study of T cells in localized non-small cell lung cancer. TCRdb's table, derived via immunoSEQ multiplex PCR, lists solely in-frame clones and lacks some. The sample yields fewer than 40,000 clones, approximately 84% seen once. The starting material was peripheral blood, obtained before any cancer treatment. The receptors originated from a male donor older than 55 with stage III lung adenocarcinoma.

This clone was seen a single time. This chain uses TRBV29-1 with TRBJ1-1; D is unclear. Per germline, CDR1 SQVTM and CDR2 ANQGSEA. The CDR3 extends over 10 amino acids. Between the trimmed V and J ends, which lost 5 bases and 0 bases, there was a span of 1 base. The DNA for the CDR3 is TGCAGCGTTATGAACACTGAAGCTTTCTTT. Protein: CSVMNTEAFF.

The V call is TRBV6-1, the J call TRBJ2-7; D not certain. This CDR3 is built from 15 residues. V was trimmed by 2 bases and J by 7 bases, leaving 18 bases between them. Germline CDR1 and CDR2: MNHNS and SASEGT. The CDR3 spells CASSERAGAPREQYF. CDR3 nucleotides: TGTGCCAGCAGTGAAAGAGCAGGAGCTCCCAGGGAGCAGTACTTC.

The chain combines TRBV6-6 with TRBJ2-1; a weak D match, TRBD1 (5 bases). The CDR3 has 15 residues. Germline V gene lookup returns CDR1 MNHNY and CDR2 SVGAGI (reference sequence). With 2 bases removed from V and 4 bases from J, the gap between germline ends came to 12 bases. In nucleotides, the CDR3 is TGTGCCAGCAGTTACATAAGGGGCGAGTACAATGAGCAGTTCTTC. It specifies CASSYIRGEYNEQFF.

The chain carries TRBV10-3 and TRBJ2-1; unclear D gene. This CDR3 is built from 13 residues. CDR1 is ENHRY, CDR2 SYGVKD, per germline. With 2 bases removed from V and 8 bases from J, the gap between germline ends came to 10 bases. The CDR3 nucleotides are TGTGCCATCAGTGAGGTGGCATCGCATGAGCAGTTCTTC. This encodes CAISEVASHEQFF.

This rearrangement joins TRBV2 to TRBJ1-6, with D uncertain. V lost 8 bases to trimming and J lost 10 bases, with 15 bases between them. Looked up from germline, CDR1 is SNHLY and CDR2 is FYNNEI. CDR3 length: 13 residues. CDR3 bases: TGTGCCAGCTCCCGGGAGATGAGGTCACCCCTCCACTTT. Residues: CASSREMRSPLHF.

V and J are TRBV6-6 and TRBJ1-1, with D possibly matching TRBD1 (6 bases). V lost 9 bases to trimming and J lost 4 bases, with 12 bases between them. There are 12 residues in the CDR3. Germline V CDR1 and CDR2: MNHNY, SVGAGI (reference sequence). CDR3 DNA sequence: TGTGCCAGTAAGGGGGGCTCCACTGAAGCTTTCTTT. This gives the protein CASKGGSTEAFF.

The sample holds one count of this clone. The chain links TRBV15 to TRBJ1-5; 8 bases map to TRBD1. In germline, CDR1 is LNHNV, CDR2 YYDKDF (reference sequence). The CDR3 spans 16 residues. V dropped 3 bases and J dropped 2; count of bases not matched to a gene: 6. The CDR3 coding sequence is TGTGCCACCAGCAGGGATGGACAGGGTGGCAATCAGCCCCAGCATTTT. It encodes CATSRDGQGGNQPQHF.

The genes are TRBV4-2 and TRBJ1-2, with 9 bases identical to TRBD1. V shed 3 bases and J 3 bases; nucleotides not matched to a gene: 14. CDR1 and CDR2 (germline): LGHNA, YNFKEQ. This CDR3 comprises 18 residues. The CDR3 spells CASSQDLSYRTGDYGYTF. The CDR3 coding sequence is TGTGCCAGCAGCCAGGATCTATCCTATAGGACAGGGGACTATGGCTACACCTTC.

This chain uses TRBV27 with TRBJ1-3; D is undetermined. Germline loops: CDR1 MNHEY, CDR2 SMNVEV (reference sequence). V lost 2 bases and J 2 bases, leaving 7 bases between the germline ends. The CDR3 sequence is 14 residues long. DNA for the CDR3: TGTGCCAGCAGTTTAGCCGTTCCTGGAAACACCATATATTTT. It codes for CASSLAVPGNTIYF.

The chain uses TRBV29-1 and TRBJ1-2; the D gene is possibly TRBD1 (5 bases). V lost 7 bases and J 4 bases, leaving 19 bases between the germline ends. The CDR3 contains 14 residues. From germline, CDR1 is SQVTM and CDR2 ANQGSEA. The CDR3, as DNA: TGCAGCGCCCTAAAGACGGGGGACGGCTATGGCTACACCTTC. Its protein is CSALKTGDGYGYTF.

This clone was picked up a small number of times. CDR3 loop: CASSLAGQSAPQGYTF. CDR3 nucleotides: TGTGCCAGCAGCCTCGCGGGACAGTCGGCACCCCAGGGCTACACCTTC. This rearrangement joins TRBV2 to TRBJ1-2, with 7 bases matching TRBD1. Trimming took 6 bases from V and 8 from J; bases not matched to a gene: 18. The CDR3 runs 16 residues. The germline gives CDR1 SNHLY, CDR2 FYNNEI.

The V call is TRBV6-4, the J call TRBJ2-1; 13 bases are a match to TRBD2. The CDR3 is 16 amino acids. CDR1 and CDR2 (germline): MRHNA, SNTAGT. V trimming: 4 bases; J trimming: 9 bases; junction bases outside the gene matches: 9. CDR3 loop: CASSAKGLAGAGEQFF. CDR3 in DNA: TGTGCCAGCAGTGCTAAAGGACTAGCGGGAGCTGGTGAGCAGTTCTTC.

This clone was picked up one time. V usage is TRBV18 and J usage is TRBJ1-4; 9 bases agree with TRBD1. The V and J ends lost 1 base and 7 bases, in that order; junction bases with no gene match: 7. The CDR3 has 16 amino acids. Germline V CDR1 and CDR2: KGHSH, LQKENI. DNA of the CDR3: TGTGCCAGCTCACCACAAACAGGGGGCAACGGTGAAAAACTGTTTTTT. Its translation: CASSPQTGGNGEKLFF.

CDR3 in amino acids: CASSFPRRTSGKQETQYF. In nucleotides, the CDR3 is TGTGCCAGCAGCTTTCCACGCCGGACTAGCGGGAAGCAAGAGACCCAGTACTTC. V and J are TRBV11-1 and TRBJ2-5; TRBD2 aligns across 12 bases. This CDR3 is built from 18 residues. The germline V gene has CDR1 SGHAT and CDR2 FQDESV (reference sequence). Losses at the gene ends were 3 bases for V and 2 bases for J; bases not matched to a gene: 10. Complete variable domain (other parts from reference TRBV11-1 and TRBJ2-5): EAEVAQSPRYKITEKSQAVAFWCDPISGHATLYWYRQILGQGPELLVQFQDESVVDDSQLPKDRFSAERLKGVDSTLKIQPAELGDSAMYLCASSFPRRTSGKQETQYFGPGTRLLVL.

The chain links TRBV5-5 to TRBJ1-4; 9 bases fit TRBD1. The CDR3 is 16 residues long. Germline values: CDR1 SGHKS, CDR2 YYEKEE (reference sequence). Germline trimming cut 1 base from V and 5 bases from J; bases unmatched to any gene: 6. CDR3 protein: CASSLFWGQGNEKLFF. The CDR3 coding sequence is TGTGCCAGCAGCTTGTTCTGGGGACAGGGAAATGAAAAACTGTTTTTT.

This chain uses TRBV25-1 with TRBJ1-2, with TRBD1 identical over 7 bases. The CDR3 is 13 residues long. Per the germline V gene, CDR1 is MGHDK and CDR2 is SYGVNS. The junction had 6 bases not matched to a gene; V was cut back by 6 bases and J by 5 bases. Here the CDR3 reads CASRNTGVYGYTF. For the CDR3, the DNA is TGTGCCAGCAGAAATACAGGGGTGTATGGCTACACCTTC.

The chain has TRBV4-1 and TRBJ1-1, with a weak D call TRBD1 (5 bases). The germline CDR1 and CDR2 sequences are MGHRA and YSYEKL. The CDR3 has 14 residues. The V end lost 4 bases, the J end lost 0 bases, and 9 bases lay between the germline ends. CDR3 sequence (DNA): TGCGCCAGCAGCCCTGACAGAATGAACACTGAAGCTTTCTTT. The encoded protein is CASSPDRMNTEAFF.

The table lists this clone with a few counts. The chain combines TRBV6-5 with TRBJ1-6, with D perhaps TRBD1 (6 bases). The germline V and J ends were trimmed by 8 bases and 9 bases, with 14 bases remaining between them. CDR1 and CDR2 from the germline V gene are MNHEY and SVGAGI. The CDR3 sequence is 13 residues long. The CDR3 DNA reads as TGTGCCAGCGGGTTCGTCAGGGGTTCACCCCTCCACTTT. Its protein product is CASGFVRGSPLHF.

This chain's CDR3 is CASRTSGGTNEQYF. The CDR3 DNA reads TGTGCCAGCAGGACTAGCGGGGGGACCAACGAGCAGTACTTC. V usage is TRBV5-4 and J usage is TRBJ2-7; TRBD2 agrees at 13 bases. The length of the CDR3 is 14 residues. The V gene end was trimmed by 5 bases and the J gene end by 5 bases; junction bases not matched to a gene: 4. Looked up from germline, CDR1 is SGHNT and CDR2 is YYREEE (reference sequence). The variable domain in full, completed from reference TRBV5-4 and TRBJ2-7, reads ETGVTQSPTHLIKTRGQQVTLRCSSQSGHNTVSWYQQALGQGPQFIFQYYREEENGRGNFPPRFSGLQFPNYSSELNVNALELDDSALYLCASRTSGGTNEQYFGPGTRLTVT.

V gene TRBV4-1 combines with J gene TRBJ2-3; 9 bases are shared with TRBD1. The germline gives CDR1 MGHRA, CDR2 YSYEKL. This CDR3 contains 17 residues. J was trimmed by 4 bases and V by 3 bases; bases with no gene match: 11. The CDR3 is CASSQDPQGAGPDTQYF. The CDR3 DNA reads as TGCGCCAGCAGCCAGGATCCACAGGGGGCCGGGCCAGATACGCAGTATTTT.

The chain links TRBV5-1 to TRBJ1-1, with D hard to call. Trimming removed 0 bases from V and 3 bases from J, with 12 bases in between. Per the germline V gene, CDR1 is SGHRS and CDR2 is YFSETQ. The length of the CDR3 is 15 residues. The CDR3 is CASSLGQARDTEAFF. CDR3 coding DNA: TGCGCCAGCAGCTTGGGCCAGGCTCGGGACACTGAAGCTTTCTTT.

The V gene is TRBV6-5, the J gene TRBJ1-5; D gene uncertain. V shed 2 bases and J shed 7 bases, with 12 bases lying between them. Germline assignment: CDR1 MNHEY and CDR2 SVGAGI. CDR3 length: 14 residues. CDR3 DNA sequence: TGTGCCAGCAGTTACGTCCGGGGTGAGCAGCCCCAGCATTTT. Encoded protein: CASSYVRGEQPQHF.

The gene calls are TRBV28 and TRBJ1-5, with a weak D call TRBD1 (5 bases). Trimming pared 2 bases from V and 0 bases from J, leaving 8 bases between. The CDR3 runs 15 residues. The germline CDR1 and CDR2 sequences are MDHEN and SYDVKM. CDR3 in DNA: TGTGCCAGCAGTTTAGGACACAATAGCAATCAGCCCCAGCATTTT. Amino acid sequence: CASSLGHNSNQPQHF. Full variable domain (remainder filled in from reference TRBV28 and TRBJ1-5): DVKVTQSSRYLVKRTGEKVFLECVQDMDHENMFWYRQDPGLGLRLIYFSYDVKMKEKGDIPEGYSVSREKKERFSLILESASTNQTSMYLCASSLGHNSNQPQHFGDGTRLSIL.

The chain links TRBV27 to TRBJ2-1; the match to TRBD1 covers 7 bases. CDR3 size: 18 residues. V lost 5 bases, J lost 9 bases, and 22 bases stayed unmatched. Looked up from germline, CDR1 is MNHEY and CDR2 is SMNVEV (reference sequence). In nucleotides, the CDR3 is TGTGCCAGCAGTCCCGCCCCATACAGGGGAAGGGGTTTTAGTGAGCAGTTCTTC. It is translated as CASSPAPYRGRGFSEQFF.

The chain joins TRBV28 to TRBJ2-7; D is unclear. V was pared by 1 base and J by 2 bases, with 15 bases between. The length of the CDR3 is 16 residues. Germline V gene sequence: CDR1 MDHEN, CDR2 SYDVKM. CDR3 loop: CASSLYSQPRPYEQYF. The CDR3 nucleotides are TGTGCCAGCAGTTTATATAGTCAACCCCGTCCCTACGAGCAGTACTTC.

V and J are TRBV6-5 and TRBJ2-5; 9 bases are a match to TRBD2. Germline CDR1 and CDR2: MNHEY and SVGAGI. Germline trimming cut 6 bases from V and 5 bases from J; bases unmatched to any gene: 4. There are 13 residues in the CDR3. CDR3 coding DNA: TGTGCCAGCAGAGCGGGGGGAGGGGAGACCCAGTACTTC. Amino acids: CASRAGGGETQYF.

V is TRBV2 and J is TRBJ2-1; 8 nucleotides match TRBD1. Germline values: CDR1 SNHLY, CDR2 FYNNEI. The CDR3 runs 14 residues. V was pared by 4 bases and J by 7 bases, with 6 bases of the junction left unmatched. The CDR3 loop reads CASSVWTGNNEQFF. The CDR3 region has the DNA TGTGCCAGCAGTGTATGGACAGGGAATAATGAGCAGTTCTTC.

By share, this clone counts as medium-sized (0.01 to 0.1%). The V and J genes are TRBV6-5 and TRBJ2-1; 7 bases are a match to TRBD2. The CDR3 spans 16 residues. Germline V gives CDR1 MNHEY, CDR2 SVGAGI. V was pared by 1 base and J by 8 bases, with 11 bases of the junction left unmatched. This CDR3 is CASSYFSGTNSDEQFF. CDR3 nucleotides: TGTGCCAGCAGTTACTTCTCAGGGACTAACTCGGATGAGCAGTTCTTC.

The V call is TRBV5-1, the J call TRBJ2-7; D gene unclear. Trimming pared 0 bases from V and 0 bases from J, leaving 10 bases between. Germline loops: CDR1 SGHRS, CDR2 YFSETQ. The CDR3 has 15 amino acids. The CDR3 spells CASSLEAGISYEQYF. The CDR3 DNA reads TGCGCCAGCAGCTTGGAGGCCGGCATCTCCTACGAGCAGTACTTC. Together with reference TRBV5-1 and TRBJ2-7, the CDR3 gives the full variable domain: KAGVTQTPRYLIKTRGQQVTLSCSPISGHRSVSWYQQTPGQGLQFLFEYFSETQRNKGNFPGRFSGRQFSNSRSEMNVSTLELGDSALYLCASSLEAGISYEQYFGPGTRLTVT.

This chain connects TRBV27 to TRBJ2-7; D possibly uses TRBD1 or TRBD2 (5 bases each). This CDR3 spans 14 amino acids. Germline CDR1 and CDR2: MNHEY and SMNVEV (reference sequence). V was cut by 6 bases and J by 5 bases, with 17 bases left in between. For the CDR3, the DNA is TGTGCCAGCAGACCTCTATCTGGGACCAACGAGCAGTACTTC. Translating gives CASRPLSGTNEQYF.